The clone carrying this T cell receptor beta chain was seen many times. These data originate in a study of Graves' ophthalmopathy and Graves' hyperthyroidism. RNA transcripts were the source from which TCR beta CDR3 regions were amplified. The authors performed first-round RT-PCR with HTBI primers and then a second-round multiplex PCR. TCRdb re-called the multiplex PCR reads with MiXCR, one entry per CDR3 protein. The data show roughly 400,000 distinct CDR3 sequences, with approximately 18% seen just once and 2% to 2.5% held by the top ten. Germline CDR1 reads SEHNR; CDR2 reads FQNEAQ (reference sequence). With 6 bases removed from V and 1 base from J, the gap between germline ends came to 15 bases. This CDR3 spans 15 amino acids.

The chain couples TRBV7-9 to TRBJ2-5; D might be TRBD1 (6 bases). This sequence was found in an adult woman with stable Graves' hyperthyroidism. Specimen: peripheral blood. CDR3 in amino acids: CASSPVMDSQETQYF. The CDR3 DNA is TGTGCCAGCAGTCCCGTGATGGACAGCCAAGAGACCCAGTACTTC.